This T cell receptor beta chain was documented in a study of identical twins. Study-level points and caveats: With monozygotic twins, out-of-frame TCR alpha sharing exceeded what models estimated. Diverse VJ usage suggested most zero-insertion clonotypes were not invariant T cells.

TCRdb fed the 5' RACE reads into MiXCR, producing one record per CDR3 protein. This table has approximately 260,000 distinct CDR3 sequences, about 8% appearing once. This clonotype showed up many times. Antigen: not known. There are 14 residues in the CDR3. Germline CDR1 is SEHNR and CDR2 is FQNEAQ (reference sequence). Trimming pared 3 bases from V and 2 bases from J, leaving 9 bases between. These data are also associated with another study on yellow fever vaccine responses in identical twins.

The receptor was isolated from a woman under 30 in good health. This chain joins TRBV7-9 and TRBJ2-3; the D gene is possibly TRBD2 (5 bases). Sequenced: CD8+ T cells sorted from blood. CDR3 protein: CASSFLANTDTQYF. For the CDR3, the DNA is TGTGCCAGCAGCTTCTTAGCGAACACAGATACGCAGTATTTT.